This record covers a single T cell receptor (beta chain). CDR3 length: 16 residues. Looked up from germline, CDR1 is MNHEY and CDR2 is SMNVEV (reference sequence). V lost 5 bases to trimming and J lost 4 bases, with 19 bases between them. The data are from a study of control samples from healthy donors and cancer patients. Generated by immunoSEQ multiplex PCR, the TCRdb table keeps only in-frame clones and is missing some. The data show about 110,000 clones, approximately 80% seen once. Specimen: blood. The genes are TRBV27 and TRBJ2-3, with no clear D. The clonotype comes from a man in his late teens or twenties in good health. The CDR3 coding sequence is TGTGCCAGCAGTCCCACCCGGGCCATTGGCCCAGATACGCAGTATTTT. The encoded protein is CASSPTRAIGPDTQYF.